This section outlines one T cell receptor (beta chain) sequence together with its context. Its antigen is unidentified. Germline V CDR1 and CDR2: MNHEY, SVGEGT. V was clipped by 7 bases and J by 5 bases, with 9 bases between them. The CDR3 extends over 11 amino acids. The sample belongs to a study of blood T cells in healthy people across ages. Healthy Caucasian individuals from Russia aged 6 to 90 were enrolled as donors. Roughly 9 milliliters of peripheral blood were drawn from each donor. Study-wide results and limits: Since the PBMCs were unsorted, naive and antigen-experienced cells could not be conclusively compared.

Alongside a J-beta primer mix, a sample-barcoded 5' primer served in a second PCR lasting roughly 7 to 11 cycles. One entry per CDR3 protein, called by TCRdb with MiXCR from the 5' RACE reads. The data show over a million distinct CDR3 sequences, over 35% seen once. The chain couples TRBV6-2 or TRBV6-3 to TRBJ2-7; D gene uncertain. The specimen was blood. This receptor was taken from a woman aged 60 to 75 in good health. In DNA, the CDR3 is TGTGCCAGCAAGCAAAACAACGAGCAGTACTTC. It codes for CASKQNNEQYF.